This record covers a single T cell receptor (beta chain). Antigen specificity is unknown. People who had autoimmune disease history or systemic immunosuppression were excluded. The table came from immunoSEQ multiplex PCR; TCRdb's copy has only in-frame clones and leaves some out. The sample carries approximately 65,000 clones, roughly 91% recorded once. CDR1 is SQVTM, CDR2 ANQGSEA, per germline. V lost 4 bases, J lost 6 bases, and 10 bases lay in between. The CDR3 loop spans 12 amino acids. This sample is part of a study of OX40 agonist ivuxolimab in advanced cancers. Study overall: Intravenous ivuxolimab at 0.01 to 10 mg/kg was given to patients every 2 weeks. Whole-study findings and limits: Clones of CD4+ and CD8+ blood T cells grew by week 6 at doses of 0.1 to 3.0 mg/kg. Among some nonresponders, normalized T-cell clonal expansion was also low.

The sample here was CD4+ or CD8+ T cells sorted from blood, taken in a trial of the OX40 agonist ivuxolimab. This clonotype was sampled from an adult with an advanced solid tumor such as melanoma, head and neck, liver or kidney cancer. The chain couples TRBV29-1 to TRBJ1-5, with D hard to call. The CDR3 DNA reads as TGCAGCGTTGGGTTCTGGGGTCAGCCCCAGCATTTT. Protein: CSVGFWGQPQHF.